This T cell receptor beta chain was identified in a study of cytomegalovirus exposure and HLA in healthy donors. Findings and caveats of the study: Researchers had no immune exposure information except CMV serostatus available. Reported performance of the classifier showed diagnosis of cytomegalovirus status with high specificity and sensitivity.

The PCR employed 60 Vbeta primers together with 13 Jbeta primers. Authors' data handling: Per a later analysis, the number of unique TCR beta chains was approximately 80 million, of which around 10 million were shared. Produced via immunoSEQ multiplex PCR; TCRdb's table is partial and in-frame only. That table gives V, J and clone size, and the DNA gave D and trimming. The sample has fewer than 250,000 clones, about 83% seen once. As to this clone: Its antigen is undetermined.

Nominally healthy donors provided the samples, though records likely missed some immune exposures. The CDR3 contains 15 residues. Germline CDR1 and CDR2: SGDLS and YYNGEE. Trimming pared 5 bases from V and 0 bases from J, leaving 15 bases between. This chain connects TRBV9 to TRBJ2-7; tentative D call: TRBD1 (5 bases). Material for sequencing was PBMCs. This clonotype was obtained from a man in his forties in good health and CMV-seropositive. CDR3: CASSPTVGPSYEQYF. The CDR3 bases are TGTGCCAGCAGTCCGACGGTGGGGCCCTCCTACGAGCAGTACTTC.